This T cell receptor (beta chain) was profiled in a study of shared clonotypes between healthy human individuals. Findings and limits, study-wide: Donor clonotype sharing was expected to depend on sequencing depth.

TCRdb keeps only in-frame clones here, not all; method: immunoSEQ multiplex PCR. The profile shows some 580,000 clones, roughly 98% of them singletons. In the case of this clone: Its specificity is not known.

CD45RO-negative CD8 cells positively selected for CCR7 made up the naive population, which excluded terminally differentiated effector memory CD45RA+ cells. Germline V gene data show CDR1 as SGDLS and CDR2 as YYNGEE. The ends were cut back, 3 bases at V and 4 bases at J, with 17 bases in the middle. The CDR3 runs to 16 residues. This chain uses TRBV9 with TRBJ2-1, with TRBD1 as a possible D gene (6 bases). The sequencing sample was made of naive CD8+ T cells sorted from blood. The clonotype comes from a man aged 25 to 40 in good health. For the CDR3, the DNA is TGTGCCAGCAGCGAAAACCGGGACACGGAGTACAATGAGCAGTTCTTC. It translates to CASSENRDTEYNEQFF.